Below are 18 T cell receptor beta chains sequenced from a single sample in a study of T cells after yellow fever vaccination. TCRdb reanalysed the 5' RACE reads using MiXCR and keeps one entry per CDR3 protein. The table records more than 300,000 distinct CDR3 sequences, over 8.5% of them present only once. Sequenced here: CD4+ T cells sorted from PBMCs, sampled 45 days after the yellow fever booster vaccination. The origin of the receptors is a man between 18 and 29 years old who received the YFV17D yellow fever vaccine.

The sample holds a few counts of this clonotype. This rearrangement joins TRBV5-1 to TRBJ2-7, with 7 bases that match TRBD1. V dropped 0 bases and J dropped 4; count of bases not matched to a gene: 7. The CDR3 covers 15 residues. The germline V gene encodes CDR1 SGHRS and CDR2 YFSETQ. The CDR3 region is CASSLETEGAYEQYF. The CDR3, as DNA: TGCGCCAGCAGCTTGGAGACCGAGGGGGCATACGAGCAGTACTTC.

This clonotype was observed a few times. The chain couples TRBV10-3 to TRBJ1-1; D not resolved. Germline V gene sequence: CDR1 ENHRY, CDR2 SYGVKD. This CDR3 has 13 residues. V was trimmed by 1 base and J by 1 base, leaving 4 bases between them. CDR3 sequence reads: CAISELENTEAFF. CDR3 DNA: TGTGCCATCAGTGAGTTAGAGAACACTGAAGCTTTCTTT.

V usage is TRBV5-1 and J usage is TRBJ2-3; 7 bases align to TRBD1. V was clipped by 4 bases and J by 6 bases; unmatched bases: 14. The CDR3 is 16 amino acids. Per the germline V gene, CDR1 is SGHRS and CDR2 is YFSETQ. The CDR3 DNA follows: TGCGCCAGCAGCCCCAGGGGGACGCCCAGGGGGGATACGCAGTATTTT. It translates to CASSPRGTPRGDTQYF.

The genes are TRBV7-6 and TRBJ1-4; D perhaps matches TRBD1 (6 bases). V lost 4 bases, J lost 5 bases, and 11 bases lay in between. The germline V gene encodes CDR1 SGHVS and CDR2 FNYEAQ. The CDR3 contains 14 residues. CDR3 DNA sequence: TGTGCCAGCAGCTCACAGGGTCTGAATGAAAAACTGTTTTTT. It is translated as CASSSQGLNEKLFF.

J is TRBJ1-5 and V is TRBV27; D call uncertain. The CDR3 contains 13 residues. Trimming cost V 7 bases and J 7 bases, with 14 bases left between them. In germline, CDR1 is MNHEY, CDR2 SMNVEV (reference sequence). CDR3 nucleotides: TGTGCCAGCACCTCGTCCCCTTTACAGCCCCAGCATTTT. Its translation: CASTSSPLQPQHF.

This chain uses TRBV6-5 with TRBJ1-1; 7 positions match TRBD1. Germline CDR1 and CDR2: MNHEY and SVGAGI. The CDR3 totals 11 residues. J lost 11 bases, V lost 6 bases, and 6 bases had no gene match. The CDR3 DNA reads TGTGCCAGCAGGACAGGGTTTGGGGCTTTCTTT. Translating gives CASRTGFGAFF.

This clonotype has at least ten counts. The rearrangement joins TRBV5-6 to TRBJ2-6; D might be TRBD2 (5 bases). This CDR3 is 15 amino acids long. The germline V gene has CDR1 SGHDT and CDR2 YYEEEE. V was shortened by 5 bases and J by 0 bases, with 9 bases between the two germline ends. CDR3 sequence (DNA): TGTGCCAGCAGAGCGGTGGGCTCTGGGGCCAACGTCCTGACTTTC. Translation: CASRAVGSGANVLTF.

J is TRBJ1-5 and V is TRBV6-1, with 8 bases fitting TRBD1. The germline gives CDR1 MNHNS, CDR2 SASEGT. The CDR3 extends over 15 amino acids. The junction had 8 bases not matched to a gene; V was cut back by 6 bases and J by 4 bases. The CDR3 loop reads CASSLIGQGNQPQHF. CDR3 sequence (DNA): TGTGCCAGCAGCCTAATCGGACAGGGAAATCAGCCCCAGCATTTT.

This rearrangement joins TRBV5-6 to TRBJ1-5; a weak D match, TRBD1 (5 bases). The V and J ends lost 4 bases and 0 bases respectively, with 11 bases between them. Germline loops: CDR1 SGHDT, CDR2 YYEEEE. The CDR3 has 15 amino acids. The CDR3 reads CASSRDGSSNQPQHF. The CDR3 DNA reads as TGTGCCAGCAGCCGGGACGGGAGTAGCAATCAGCCCCAGCATTTT.

The chain is built from TRBV7-2 and TRBJ2-3, with D possibly being TRBD1 or TRBD2 (5 bases each). Germline CDR1 and CDR2: SGHTA and FQGNSA. Trimming cost V 6 bases and J 7 bases, with 17 bases left between them. The CDR3 runs 14 residues. CDR3 region: CASRSGRIEYTQYF. The CDR3 DNA reads as TGTGCCAGCAGGTCGGGACGGATTGAGTATACGCAGTATTTT.

The rearrangement links TRBV7-2 to TRBJ2-2; D call uncertain. Deletions cut 1 base from V and 3 bases from J, with 12 bases between. This CDR3 spans 16 amino acids. Germline values: CDR1 SGHTA, CDR2 FQGNSA. CDR3 nucleotide sequence: TGTGCCAGCAGCTTAGAGTGGCGGACCTACACCGGGGAGCTGTTTTTT. It codes for CASSLEWRTYTGELFF.

The CDR3, as DNA: TGTGCCACCAGCTCTGGGACTAGCGGGCGGGGAGTCTACGAGCAGTACTTC. Translated, it gives CATSSGTSGRGVYEQYF. V gene TRBV15 combines with J gene TRBJ2-7; 12 bases align to TRBD2. Germline CDR1 and CDR2: LNHNV and YYDKDF (reference sequence). The CDR3 length is 17 residues. With V trimmed by 5 bases and J by 3 bases, 11 bases remained unmatched.

This clonotype was detected only a few times. The chain couples TRBV11-2 to TRBJ1-1; D is ambiguous. Germline values: CDR1 SGHAT, CDR2 FQNNGV. The V gene lost 6 bases and the J gene lost 4 bases, with 9 bases spanning the gap. The CDR3 has 12 amino acids. This CDR3 is CASRTWGTEAFF. Written as DNA, the CDR3 is TGTGCCAGCAGGACATGGGGCACTGAAGCTTTCTTT.

This clonotype has only a few counts. The genes are TRBV5-1 and TRBJ1-4, with D perhaps TRBD1 (5 bases). This CDR3 region has 13 residues. V was clipped by 6 bases and J by 8 bases, with 14 bases between them. Germline-derived CDR1 and CDR2 are SGHRS and YFSETQ. CDR3 DNA: TGCGCCAGCAACCCTCGGGCAGGGGAAAAACTGTTTTTT. This encodes CASNPRAGEKLFF.

This chain uses TRBV5-1 with TRBJ2-1; 8 bases line up with TRBD1. The germline V gene has CDR1 SGHRS and CDR2 YFSETQ. This CDR3 contains 15 residues. The J segment lost 4 bases and the V segment lost 4 bases, leaving 7 bases of the junction unmatched. CDR3: CASSHRTGTYNEQFF. The DNA of the CDR3 is TGCGCCAGCAGCCACCGGACAGGGACTTACAATGAGCAGTTCTTC.

The J gene is TRBJ1-6, the V gene TRBV9; D call uncertain. CDR1 is SGDLS and CDR2 is YYNGEE in the germline V gene. V lost 3 bases to trimming and J lost 0 bases, with 7 bases between them. The CDR3 runs 15 residues. CDR3 sequence (DNA): TGTGCCAGCAGCGGGGCCGGCTCCTATAATTCACCCCTCCACTTT. This encodes CASSGAGSYNSPLHF. Supplemented by reference TRBV9 and TRBJ1-6, the full variable domain reads DSGVTQTPKHLITATGQRVTLRCSPRSGDLSVYWYQQSLDQGLQFLIQYYNGEERAKGNILERFSAQQFPDLHSELNLSSLELGDSALYFCASSGAGSYNSPLHFGNGTRLTVT.

The genes are TRBV10-3 and TRBJ2-1; D uncertain. CDR1 ENHRY and CDR2 SYGVKD come from the germline V gene. Trimming took 0 bases from V and 8 from J, leaving 5 bases between them. The CDR3 is 12 residues long. The CDR3 DNA reads TGTGCCATCAGTGAGTCGAACTATGAGCAGTTCTTC. The encoded protein is CAISESNYEQFF.

A few counts support this clonotype. V is TRBV30 and J is TRBJ1-2; 8 nucleotides align to TRBD1. Germline assignment: CDR1 GTSNPN and CDR2 SVGIG (reference sequence). This CDR3 is 13 amino acids long. Trimming removed 1 base from V and 8 bases from J; junction bases left unmatched: 6. CDR3 nucleotide sequence: TGTGCCTGGAGTGAGGACAGGGCCTACGGCTACACCTTC. Residues: CAWSEDRAYGYTF.